A selection of T cell receptor beta chains follows, all from one sample in a study of blood T cell repertoires in COVID-19. The method was immunoSEQ multiplex PCR; TCRdb's version includes in-frame clones alone and lacks a portion of them. The sample has about 180,000 clones, around 85% seen once. Material for sequencing was peripheral blood. These receptors all come from a man over 45 with active or convalescent COVID-19. Each CDR3 is given with its conserved first and last residue. D genes are given only for firm matches. A clone size is listed for some rows: how often the clone was seen (once, few, many), or a class if it is expanded.

>TRBJ2-3|.|TRBV5-1|.
TGCGCCAGCAGCTTGGGCAGGGCGGGCACAGATACGCAGTATTTT
CASSLGRAGTDTQYF
>TRBJ2-1|.|TRBV19|TRBD1
TGTGCCAGTTTTAGGGGGCCCCAGTTCTTC
CASFRGPQFF
>TRBJ1-6|few|TRBV5-6|.
TGTGCCAGCAGCTTCATGGGCTACAATTCACCCCTCCACTTT
CASSFMGYNSPLHF
>TRBJ1-1|.|TRBV6-2/TRBV6-3|.
TGTGCCAGCAGTTTCCAGGGGTCGATGAACACTGAAGCTTTCTTT
CASSFQGSMNTEAFF
>TRBJ2-1|.|TRBV4-2|TRBD2
TGTGCCAGCAGCCATCAATATACCGGGACTAGCGGGAGTGATGAGCAGTTCTTC
CASSHQYTGTSGSDEQFF
>TRBJ1-1|.|TRBV7-2|.
TGTGCCAGCAGCTTAGGGGGCAGTTCTGAAGCTTTCTTT
CASSLGGSSEAFF
>TRBJ2-2|once|TRBV28|.
TGTGCCAGCACCCTGAGGGGGTCCGGGGAGCTGTTTTTT
CASTLRGSGELFF
>TRBJ1-2|few|TRBV2|TRBD1
TGTGCCAGCAGTGAAGCATCCCCCGACAGGGGCTATGGCTACACCTTC
CASSEASPDRGYGYTF
>TRBJ1-1|.|TRBV6-5|TRBD1
TGTGCCAGCAGCCAGCCGGGACAGAGGAACACTGAAGCTTTCTTT
CASSQPGQRNTEAFF
>TRBJ1-1|.|TRBV3-1/TRBV3-2|.
TGTGCCAGCAGCCAAGTTGGGACATCGAACACTGAAGCTTTCTTT
CASSQVGTSNTEAFF
>TRBJ2-1|.|TRBV10-3|TRBD2
TGTGCCATCACGGGGGGGATTGGTGAGCAGTTCTTC
CAITGGIGEQFF
>TRBJ2-7|few|TRBV13|TRBD1
TGTGCCAGCAGCCACGCCGGGACAGGGGCCGCCGAGCAGTACTTC
CASSHAGTGAAEQYF
>TRBJ1-1|.|TRBV12-5|.
TGTGCTAGTGTCTCGACAGGTTATTTTGAAGCTTTCTTT
CASVSTGYFEAFF
>TRBJ1-4|.|TRBV10-3|TRBD1
TGTGCCATCAGCGACGCAGGGGGAACTAATGAAAAACTGTTTTTT
CAISDAGGTNEKLFF
>TRBJ1-5|.|TRBV27|TRBD1
TGTGCCAGCAGTCGTGGAGGGGGCGGTCAGCCCCAGCATTTT
CASSRGGGGQPQHF
>TRBJ2-1|.|TRBV5-4|TRBD2
TGTGCCAGCAGCTTGGCCATGATGCGGGGGGTGACCTACAATGAGCAGTTCTTC
CASSLAMMRGVTYNEQFF
>TRBJ2-3|.|TRBV5-4|TRBD1
TGTGCCAGCAGCCCCCCGGGACAGGGACTCACAGATACGCAGTATTTT
CASSPPGQGLTDTQYF
>TRBJ1-3|.|TRBV4-1|TRBD1
TGCGCCAGCAGCCAAGTGGGGACAGCTGGAAACACCATATATTTT
CASSQVGTAGNTIYF
>TRBJ1-5|.|TRBV2|.
TGTGCCAGCAGTGAATGGGGAGGAGGACAGCCCCAGCATTTT
CASSEWGGGQPQHF
>TRBJ1-3|.|TRBV7-3|TRBD1
TGTGCCAGCAGCGAAAAAGCCCAGGACAGGGGGTCTGGAAACACCATATATTTT
CASSEKAQDRGSGNTIYF
>TRBJ1-5|few|TRBV2|.
TGTGCCAGCAGTGAATTCAATAGCAATCAGCCCCAGCATTTT
CASSEFNSNQPQHF
>TRBJ1-6|.|TRBV4-1|.
TGCGCCAGCAGCCAAAGGGCTGAGGGCTCCTATAATTCACCCCTCCACTTT
CASSQRAEGSYNSPLHF
>TRBJ1-6|once|TRBV28|.
TGTGCCAGCAGTGTAACTCCCGGGGGTTCACCCCTCCACTTT
CASSVTPGGSPLHF
>TRBJ1-3|.|TRBV9|.
TGTGCCAGCAGCTCTAGTGACAGGACTGGAAACACCATATATTTT
CASSSSDRTGNTIYF
>TRBJ2-7|.|TRBV6-2/TRBV6-3|TRBD2
TGTGCCAGCAGCTCAGGACTAGCGGGAGTTAACGAGCAGTACTTC
CASSSGLAGVNEQYF
>TRBJ2-3|.|TRBV4-2|.
TGTGCCAGCAGCCGTCGGGAGCTCGGAGATACGCAGTATTTT
CASSRRELGDTQYF
>TRBJ2-5|.|TRBV4-1|.
TGCGCCAGCAGCCAGTCCGAGAACGACCCGGGAGAGACCCAGTACTTC
CASSQSENDPGETQYF
>TRBJ1-2|few|TRBV21-1|.
TGTGCCAGCAGCCCCTGGGCAACGAAACCTGCGGGCTACACCTTC
CASSPWATKPAGYTF
>TRBJ2-1|.|TRBV5-1|TRBD2
TGCGCCAGCAGTACCGGGACTAGCGGTCTCAATGAGCAGTTCTTC
CASSTGTSGLNEQFF
>TRBJ1-1|few|TRBV18|TRBD1
TGTGCCAGCTCACCGTACCGCACAGGGGTGGGGAACACTGAAGCTTTCTTT
CASSPYRTGVGNTEAFF
>TRBJ1-3|.|TRBV4-2|.
TGTGCCAGCAGCCAAGATTTGGACAGTCCCTCTGGAAACACCATATATTTT
CASSQDLDSPSGNTIYF
>TRBJ2-1|few|TRBV10-1|.
TGCGCCAGCAGTGAGGCCAGGGATCCTGAGCAGTTCTTC
CASSEARDPEQFF
>TRBJ1-1|.|TRBV4-1|.
TGCGCCAGCAGCCAAGATCAGGGGCAATGGCCTGAAGCTTTCTTT
CASSQDQGQWPEAFF
>TRBJ1-1|.|TRBV5-6|.
TGTGCCAGCAGCAAGGACAGCTACACTGAAGCTTTCTTT
CASSKDSYTEAFF
>TRBJ2-2|.|TRBV28|.
TGTGCCAGCAGTTTATCGTCTACCGGGGAGCTGTTTTTT
CASSLSSTGELFF
>TRBJ1-5|.|TRBV6-5|TRBD1
TGTGCCAGCAGCTCCGCACAGGGGGGATATCAGCCCCAGCATTTT
CASSSAQGGYQPQHF
>TRBJ1-2|.|TRBV18|TRBD1
TGTGCCAGCCTCAGCGGACAGGGCGGTGGCTACACCTTC
CASLSGQGGGYTF
>TRBJ2-3|.|TRBV30|.
TGTGCCTGGAGTGTACAGTCCCAAGATACGCAGTATTTT
CAWSVQSQDTQYF
>TRBJ1-1|.|TRBV5-1|.
TGCGCCAGCAACAGGGAGGGAATGAGCACTGAAGCTTTCTTT
CASNREGMSTEAFF
>TRBJ2-3|.|TRBV7-3|TRBD2
TGTGCCAGCAGCCACGGGCGGGAGGGCCCAGATACGCAGTATTTT
CASSHGREGPDTQYF
>TRBJ1-1|.|TRBV10-1|.
TGCGCCAGCAGTGACCAGGGGACGGACGAAGCTTTCTTT
CASSDQGTDEAFF
>TRBJ1-1|.|TRBV3-1/TRBV3-2|.
TGTGCCAGCAGCCAAGTAGGGTCAGGGACTGAAGCTTTCTTT
CASSQVGSGTEAFF
>TRBJ2-7|.|TRBV7-7|.
TGTGCCAGCAGCCCGAACGTAGCCTTTTCCTACGAGCAGTACTTC
CASSPNVAFSYEQYF
>TRBJ2-7|.|TRBV7-6|TRBD2
TGTGCCAGCAGCTCGCTAGCGGGCGAGCAGTACTTC
CASSSLAGEQYF
>TRBJ1-1|.|TRBV6-1|.
TGTGCCAGCAGTGAATCAGGGGTGAACACTGAAGCTTTCTTT
CASSESGVNTEAFF
>TRBJ1-1|.|TRBV29-1|.
TGCAGCGTCGGAGGCAGGGGAAAGACTGAAGCTTTCTTT
CSVGGRGKTEAFF